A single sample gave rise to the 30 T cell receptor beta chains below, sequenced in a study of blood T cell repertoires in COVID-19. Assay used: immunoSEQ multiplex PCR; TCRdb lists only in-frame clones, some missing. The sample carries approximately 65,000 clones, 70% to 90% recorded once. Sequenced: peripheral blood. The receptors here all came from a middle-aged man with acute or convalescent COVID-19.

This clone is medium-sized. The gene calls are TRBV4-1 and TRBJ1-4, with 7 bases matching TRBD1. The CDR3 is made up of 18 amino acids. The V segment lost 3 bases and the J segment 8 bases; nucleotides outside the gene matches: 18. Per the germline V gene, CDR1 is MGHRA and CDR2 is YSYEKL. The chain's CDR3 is CASSHKGTLDRWQEKLFF. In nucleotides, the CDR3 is TGCGCCAGCAGCCATAAAGGCACTTTGGACAGGTGGCAAGAAAAACTGTTTTTT.

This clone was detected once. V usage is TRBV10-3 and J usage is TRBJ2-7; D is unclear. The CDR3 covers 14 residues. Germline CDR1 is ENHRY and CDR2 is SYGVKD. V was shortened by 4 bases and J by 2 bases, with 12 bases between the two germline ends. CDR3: CAISASGTTYEQYF. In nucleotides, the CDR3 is TGTGCCATCAGTGCATCTGGCACCACCTACGAGCAGTACTTC.

The CDR3 bases are TGTGCCAGCAGCCCCTCGGGCGGAGGTGGCTACACCTTC. It translates to CASSPSGGGGYTF. This chain uses TRBV28 with TRBJ1-2; no definite D call. With 6 bases removed from V and 7 bases from J, the gap between germline ends came to 15 bases. Germline assignment: CDR1 MDHEN and CDR2 SYDVKM. The length of the CDR3 is 13 residues.

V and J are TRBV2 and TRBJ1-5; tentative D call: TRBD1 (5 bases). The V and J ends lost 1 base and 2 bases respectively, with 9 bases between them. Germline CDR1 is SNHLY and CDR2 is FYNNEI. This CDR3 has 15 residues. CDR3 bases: TGTGCCAGCAGTGAAGGTGACAGAGGCAATCAGCCCCAGCATTTT. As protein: CASSEGDRGNQPQHF.

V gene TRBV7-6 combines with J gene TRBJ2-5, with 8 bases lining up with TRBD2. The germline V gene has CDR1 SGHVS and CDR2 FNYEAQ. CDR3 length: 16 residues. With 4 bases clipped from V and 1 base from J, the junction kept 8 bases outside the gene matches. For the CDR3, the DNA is TGTGCCAGCAGCTCCGCGGGGCGGGGGGTCCAAGAGACCCAGTACTTC. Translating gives CASSSAGRGVQETQYF.

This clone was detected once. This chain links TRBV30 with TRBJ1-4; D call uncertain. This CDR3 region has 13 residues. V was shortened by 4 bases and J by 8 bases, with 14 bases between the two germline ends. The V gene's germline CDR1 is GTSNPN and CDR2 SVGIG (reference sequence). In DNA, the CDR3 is TGTGCCTGGAACCCAAACATGGAGGAAAAACTGTTTTTT. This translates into CAWNPNMEEKLFF.

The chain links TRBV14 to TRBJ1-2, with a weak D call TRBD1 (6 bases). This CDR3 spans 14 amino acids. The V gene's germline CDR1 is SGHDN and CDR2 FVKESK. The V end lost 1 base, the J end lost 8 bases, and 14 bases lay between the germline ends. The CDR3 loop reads CASSQGGLAPGYTF. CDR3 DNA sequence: TGTGCCAGCAGCCAAGGGGGGCTCGCTCCGGGCTACACCTTC.

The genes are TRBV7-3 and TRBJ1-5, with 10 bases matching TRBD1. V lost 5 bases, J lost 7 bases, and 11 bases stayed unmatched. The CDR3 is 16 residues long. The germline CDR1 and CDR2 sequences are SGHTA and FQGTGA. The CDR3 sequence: CASSATGTGDTQPQHF. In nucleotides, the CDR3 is TGTGCCAGCAGCGCGACCGGGACAGGGGATACACAGCCCCAGCATTTT.

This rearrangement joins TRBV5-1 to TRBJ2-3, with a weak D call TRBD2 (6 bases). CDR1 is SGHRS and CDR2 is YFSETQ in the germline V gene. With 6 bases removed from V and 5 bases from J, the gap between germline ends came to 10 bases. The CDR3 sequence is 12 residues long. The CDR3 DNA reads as TGCGCCAGCAAGGCGGGGTTAGATACGCAGTATTTT. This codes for CASKAGLDTQYF.

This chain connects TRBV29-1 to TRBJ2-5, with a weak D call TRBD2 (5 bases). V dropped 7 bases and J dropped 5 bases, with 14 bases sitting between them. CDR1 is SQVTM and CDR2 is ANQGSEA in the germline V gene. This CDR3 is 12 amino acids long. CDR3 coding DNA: TGCAGCGCAGGAGGTGTGGCGGAGACCCAGTACTTC. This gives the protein CSAGGVAETQYF. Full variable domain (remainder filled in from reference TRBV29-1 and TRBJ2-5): SAVISQKPSRDICQRGTSLTIQCQVDSQVTMMFWYRQQPGQSLTLIATANQGSEATYESGFVIDKFPISRPNLTFSTLTVSNMSPEDSSIYLCSAGGVAETQYFGPGTRLLVL.

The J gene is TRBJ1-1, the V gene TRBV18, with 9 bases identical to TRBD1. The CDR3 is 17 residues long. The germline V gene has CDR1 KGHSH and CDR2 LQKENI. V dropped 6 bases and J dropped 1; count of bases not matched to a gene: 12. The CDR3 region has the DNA TGTGCCAGCTCGAGCCGCGGGACAGGGCCGGGGAACACTGAAGCTTTCTTT. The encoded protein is CASSSRGTGPGNTEAFF.

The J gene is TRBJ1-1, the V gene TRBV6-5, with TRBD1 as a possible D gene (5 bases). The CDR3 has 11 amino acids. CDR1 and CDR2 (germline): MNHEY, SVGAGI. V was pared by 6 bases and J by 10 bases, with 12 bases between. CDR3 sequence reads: CASSLGGAAFF. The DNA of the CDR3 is TGTGCCAGCAGCCTCGGGGGAGCAGCTTTCTTT.

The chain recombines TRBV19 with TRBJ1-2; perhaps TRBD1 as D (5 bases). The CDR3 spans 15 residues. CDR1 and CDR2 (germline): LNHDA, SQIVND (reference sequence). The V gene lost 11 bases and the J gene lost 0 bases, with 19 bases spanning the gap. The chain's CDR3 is CASGVDSLTNYGYTF. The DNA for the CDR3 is TGTGCCTCAGGCGTCGACAGTCTAACTAACTATGGCTACACCTTC.

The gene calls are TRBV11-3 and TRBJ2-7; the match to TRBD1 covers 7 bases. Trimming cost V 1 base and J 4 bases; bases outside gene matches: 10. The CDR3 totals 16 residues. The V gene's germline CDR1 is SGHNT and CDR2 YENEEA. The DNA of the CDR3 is TGTGCCAGCAGCTTAGGACCCCCAGGGGGATGGTACGAGCAGTACTTC. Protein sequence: CASSLGPPGGWYEQYF. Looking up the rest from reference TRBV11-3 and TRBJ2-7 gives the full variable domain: EAGVVQSPRYKIIEKKQPVAFWCNPISGHNTLYWYLQNLGQGPELLIRYENEEAVDDSQLPKDRFSAERLKGVDSTLKIQPAELGDSAVYLCASSLGPPGGWYEQYFGPGTRLTVT.

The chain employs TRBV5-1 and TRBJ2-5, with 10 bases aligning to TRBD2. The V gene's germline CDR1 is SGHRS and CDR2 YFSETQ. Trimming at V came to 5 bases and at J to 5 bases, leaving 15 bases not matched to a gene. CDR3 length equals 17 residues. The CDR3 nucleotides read TGCGCCAGCAGGTTGACCGTTCTAGCGGGGGTTCTGGAGACCCAGTACTTC. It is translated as CASRLTVLAGVLETQYF.

The CDR3 coding sequence is TGCGCCAGCAGCCAAGATGGGTTGAGGGGGGGGGAGACCCAGTACTTC. The encoded protein is CASSQDGLRGGETQYF. This sequence joins TRBV4-1 and TRBJ2-5; possible D gene TRBD2, 7 bases. The CDR3 loop spans 16 amino acids. V shed 0 bases and J shed 5 bases, with 16 bases lying between them. CDR1 is MGHRA and CDR2 is YSYEKL in the germline V gene.

The CDR3 region has the DNA TGTGCCAGCAGCTCGACCAGCGACAGGGCTAACTATGGCTACACCTTC. Amino acids: CASSSTSDRANYGYTF. The rearrangement links TRBV11-3 to TRBJ1-2, with 7 bases matching TRBD1. V lost 4 bases and J lost 0; bases outside the gene matches: 8. The CDR3 is 16 amino acids. Germline assignment: CDR1 SGHNT and CDR2 YENEEA.

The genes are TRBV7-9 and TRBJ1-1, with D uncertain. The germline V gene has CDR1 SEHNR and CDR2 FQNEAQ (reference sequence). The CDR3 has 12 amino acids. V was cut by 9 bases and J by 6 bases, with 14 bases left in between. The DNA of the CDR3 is TGTGCCAGTGGGAGGACGGACTCTGAAGCTTTCTTT. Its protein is CASGRTDSEAFF.

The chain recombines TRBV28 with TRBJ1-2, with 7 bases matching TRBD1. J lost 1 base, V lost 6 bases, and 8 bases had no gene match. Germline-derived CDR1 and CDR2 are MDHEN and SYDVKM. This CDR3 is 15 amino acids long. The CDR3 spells CASSTVGTDNYGYTF. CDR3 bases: TGTGCCAGCAGCACCGTAGGGACAGATAACTATGGCTACACCTTC.

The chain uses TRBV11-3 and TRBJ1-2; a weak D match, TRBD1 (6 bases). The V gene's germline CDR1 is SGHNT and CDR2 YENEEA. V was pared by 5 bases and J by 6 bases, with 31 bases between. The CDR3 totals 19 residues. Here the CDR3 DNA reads TGTGCCAGCAGCCACTGGAGGCAGGGGCTCTCTACGAGGACGGATGGCTACACCTTC. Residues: CASSHWRQGLSTRTDGYTF.

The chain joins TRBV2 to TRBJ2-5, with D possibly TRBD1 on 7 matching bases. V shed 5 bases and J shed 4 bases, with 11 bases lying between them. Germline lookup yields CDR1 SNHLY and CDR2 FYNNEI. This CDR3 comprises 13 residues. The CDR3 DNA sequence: TGTGCCAGCAGTCCTCAGGGGGGAGAGACCCAGTACTTC. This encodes CASSPQGGETQYF.

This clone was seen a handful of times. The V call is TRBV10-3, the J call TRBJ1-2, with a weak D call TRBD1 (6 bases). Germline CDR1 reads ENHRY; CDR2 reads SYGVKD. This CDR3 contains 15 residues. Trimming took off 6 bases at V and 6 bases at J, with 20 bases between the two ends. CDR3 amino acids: CAIRSSGGASDGYTF. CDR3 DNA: TGTGCCATCAGGAGCTCGGGGGGCGCTTCAGATGGCTACACCTTC.

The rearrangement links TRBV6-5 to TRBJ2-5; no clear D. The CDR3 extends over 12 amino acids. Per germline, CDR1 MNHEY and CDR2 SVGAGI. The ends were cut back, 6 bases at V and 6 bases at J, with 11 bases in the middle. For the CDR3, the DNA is TGTGCCAGCAGGGGCGCGACAAAGACCCAGTACTTC. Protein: CASRGATKTQYF.

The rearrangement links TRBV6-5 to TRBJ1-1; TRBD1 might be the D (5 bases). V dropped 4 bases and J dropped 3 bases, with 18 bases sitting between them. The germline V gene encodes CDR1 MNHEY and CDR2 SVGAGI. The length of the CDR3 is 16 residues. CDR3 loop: CASSSYGDGGYTEAFF. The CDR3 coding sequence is TGTGCCAGCAGTTCGTATGGGGACGGAGGGTACACTGAAGCTTTCTTT.

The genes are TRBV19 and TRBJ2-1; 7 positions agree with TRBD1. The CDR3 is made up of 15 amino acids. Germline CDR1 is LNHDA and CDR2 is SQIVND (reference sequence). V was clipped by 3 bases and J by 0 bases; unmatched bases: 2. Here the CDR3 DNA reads TGTGCCAGTAGTATCGACAGGGACTCCTACAATGAGCAGTTCTTC. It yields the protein CASSIDRDSYNEQFF.

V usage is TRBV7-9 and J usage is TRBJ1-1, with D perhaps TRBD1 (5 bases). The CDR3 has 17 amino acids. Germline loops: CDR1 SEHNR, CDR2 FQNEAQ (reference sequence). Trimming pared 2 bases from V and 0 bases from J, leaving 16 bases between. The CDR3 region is CASSLRSGGVMNTEAFF. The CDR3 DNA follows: TGTGCCAGCAGCTTAAGATCCGGAGGGGTTATGAACACTGAAGCTTTCTTT.

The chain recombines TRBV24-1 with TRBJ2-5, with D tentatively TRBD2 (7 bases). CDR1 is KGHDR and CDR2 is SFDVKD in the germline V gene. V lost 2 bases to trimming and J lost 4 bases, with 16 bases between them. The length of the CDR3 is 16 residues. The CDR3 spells CATSDSLRRGGETQYF. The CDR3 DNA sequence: TGTGCCACCAGTGATTCCCTGAGGAGGGGGGGAGAGACCCAGTACTTC.

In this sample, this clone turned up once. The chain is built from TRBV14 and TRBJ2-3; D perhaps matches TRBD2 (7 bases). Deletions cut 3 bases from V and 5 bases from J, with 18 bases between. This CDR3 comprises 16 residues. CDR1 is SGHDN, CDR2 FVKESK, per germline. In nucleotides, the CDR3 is TGTGCCAGCAGCCACATCGGGGGGACAAGAGGAGATACGCAGTATTTT. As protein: CASSHIGGTRGDTQYF. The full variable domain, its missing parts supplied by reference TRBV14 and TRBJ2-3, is EAGVTQFPSHSVIEKGQTVTLRCDPISGHDNLYWYRRVMGKEIKFLLHFVKESKQDESGMPNNRFLAERTGGTYSTLKVQPAELEDSGVYFCASSHIGGTRGDTQYFGPGTRLTVL.

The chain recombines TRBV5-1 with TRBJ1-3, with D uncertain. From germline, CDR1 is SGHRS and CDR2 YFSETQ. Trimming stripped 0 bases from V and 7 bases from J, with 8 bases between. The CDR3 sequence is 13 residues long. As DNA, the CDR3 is TGCGCCAGCAGCTTGGCAGTGGAGAACACCATATATTTT. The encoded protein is CASSLAVENTIYF.

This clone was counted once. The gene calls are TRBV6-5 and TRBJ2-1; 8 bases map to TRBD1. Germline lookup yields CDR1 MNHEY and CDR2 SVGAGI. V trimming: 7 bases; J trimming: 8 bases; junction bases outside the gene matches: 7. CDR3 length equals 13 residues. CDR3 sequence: CASMQGAGYEQFF. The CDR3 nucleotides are TGTGCCAGCATGCAGGGGGCGGGGTATGAGCAGTTCTTC.